The 32 T cell receptor beta chains reported below all come from one sample, sequenced in a study of immunodeficiency (dated by TCRdb to between 2018 and 2020). Libraries were made using the immunoSEQ multiplex PCR assay. The table comes from immuneACCESS by way of TCRdb, which keeps in-frame sequences with V and J called. Part of the clones is missing from these tables; in studies checked, under half for an unresolved V gene and the rest for unknown reasons. For this sample there are thousands of clones; approximately 91% appear just once. About 12% of the sample rests with the top ten. Sample: CD8+ T cells from blood. The receptors were gathered from a human donor in good health.

The chain carries TRBV7-9 and TRBJ1-1; no definite D call. The CDR3 covers 15 residues. Germline values: CDR1 SEHNR, CDR2 FQNEAQ (reference sequence). V was cut by 2 bases and J by 0 bases, with 10 bases left in between. The CDR3 DNA reads as TGTGCCAGCAGCTTAATTTGGCAGTTGAACACTGAAGCTTTCTTT. Residues: CASSLIWQLNTEAFF.

This chain links TRBV12-3 or TRBV12-4 with TRBJ2-5; D unclear. Between the trimmed V and J ends, which lost 2 bases and 3 bases, there was a span of 4 bases. There are 12 residues in the CDR3. The DNA for the CDR3 is TGTGCCAGCAGTTTATCAGAAGAGACCCAGTACTTC. Translation: CASSLSEETQYF.

The chain employs TRBV4-1 and TRBJ2-3; D is possibly TRBD2 (6 bases). Germline V CDR1 and CDR2: MGHRA, YSYEKL. The CDR3 covers 15 residues. The germline V and J ends were trimmed by 2 bases and 4 bases, with 13 bases remaining between them. CDR3 sequence reads: CASSQQTRESDTQYF. CDR3 DNA: TGCGCCAGCAGCCAACAGACCCGGGAGTCAGATACGCAGTATTTT.

In nucleotides, the CDR3 is TGCGCCAGCAGCCCCTTGGGACAGACTAATGAAAAACTGTTTTTT. This codes for CASSPLGQTNEKLFF. This chain links TRBV5-1 with TRBJ1-4, with TRBD1 matching over 7 bases. This CDR3 has 15 amino acids. CDR1 is SGHRS and CDR2 is YFSETQ in the germline V gene. V shed 4 bases and J 2 bases; nucleotides not matched to a gene: 5.

V usage is TRBV27 and J usage is TRBJ1-1, with a tentative D call TRBD1 (6 bases). V lost 5 bases to trimming and J lost 6 bases, with 19 bases between them. This CDR3 is built from 15 residues. Per the germline V gene, CDR1 is MNHEY and CDR2 is SMNVEV (reference sequence). The CDR3 here is CASSPYRVDGAEAFF. The CDR3 region has the DNA TGTGCCAGCAGTCCCTACAGGGTAGATGGCGCTGAAGCTTTCTTT.

This clone was seen only a few times. The chain couples TRBV7-9 to TRBJ2-7; D call uncertain. The CDR3 has 11 residues. The V end lost 4 bases, the J end lost 2 bases, and 3 bases lay between the germline ends. CDR1 is SEHNR and CDR2 is FQNEAQ in the germline V gene (reference sequence). The CDR3 coding sequence is TGTGCCAGCAGCTCCGCCTACGAGCAGTACTTC. Protein sequence: CASSSAYEQYF.

This chain connects TRBV4-1 to TRBJ2-2; D is unclear. CDR1 is MGHRA, CDR2 YSYEKL, per germline. The CDR3 has 15 residues. V shed 3 bases and J shed 2 bases, with 10 bases lying between them. The CDR3 bases are TGCGCCAGCAGCCAGGCTAGTCTTAACACCGGGGAGCTGTTTTTT. Its translation is CASSQASLNTGELFF.

The V call is TRBV5-1, the J call TRBJ1-2; 8 nucleotides line up with TRBD1. Unmatched junction bases numbered 5, after V lost 4 bases and J lost 6 bases. The CDR3 sequence is 13 residues long. Per the germline V gene, CDR1 is SGHRS and CDR2 is YFSETQ. The CDR3 sequence is CASSLDRAHGYTF. Written as DNA, the CDR3 is TGCGCCAGCAGCCTGGACAGGGCCCATGGCTACACCTTC.

The chain is built from TRBV19 and TRBJ1-5, with 9 positions matching TRBD1. Losses at the gene ends were 2 bases for V and 2 bases for J; bases not matched to a gene: 1. This CDR3 contains 15 residues. Germline lookup yields CDR1 LNHDA and CDR2 SQIVND (reference sequence). The CDR3 is CASSITGGRNQPQHF. The CDR3 region has the DNA TGTGCCAGTAGTATAACAGGGGGCCGCAATCAGCCCCAGCATTTT.

The rearrangement uses TRBV2 and TRBJ1-3, with 9 nucleotides matching TRBD1. Germline CDR1 is SNHLY and CDR2 is FYNNEI. Trimming took 7 bases from V and 2 from J; bases not matched to a gene: 6. This CDR3 contains 15 residues. CDR3 residues: CASTPGQGAGNTIYF. CDR3 coding DNA: TGTGCCAGCACCCCGGGACAGGGAGCTGGAAACACCATATATTTT.

This clone has a single count. The chain links TRBV2 to TRBJ2-7; no firm D call. CDR1 is SNHLY and CDR2 is FYNNEI in the germline V gene. With 1 base removed from V and 3 bases from J, the gap between germline ends came to 10 bases. The CDR3 spans 14 residues. CDR3 protein: CASSEDFTGYEQYF. DNA of the CDR3: TGTGCCAGCAGTGAAGATTTTACGGGCTACGAGCAGTACTTC.

The chain couples TRBV5-6 to TRBJ2-3; 9 nucleotides align to TRBD2. This CDR3 is built from 14 residues. Germline lookup yields CDR1 SGHDT and CDR2 YYEEEE. The J segment lost 8 bases and the V segment lost 4 bases, leaving 8 bases of the junction unmatched. The CDR3 protein is CASSPGGGAGTQYF. The DNA for the CDR3 is TGTGCCAGCAGCCCCGGCGGGGGGGCAGGTACGCAGTATTTT.

The V and J genes are TRBV6-5 and TRBJ2-7, with 8 bases lining up with TRBD2. With 5 bases clipped from V and 7 bases from J, the junction kept 10 bases outside the gene matches. From germline, CDR1 is MNHEY and CDR2 SVGAGI. The CDR3 spans 14 residues. For the CDR3, the DNA is TGTGCCAGCAGTCCGGGACTAGAATCGCGTGAGCAGTACTTC. This encodes CASSPGLESREQYF.

V is TRBV5-1 and J is TRBJ2-3; 8 bases are shared with TRBD2. CDR3 size: 18 residues. V was pared by 0 bases and J by 0 bases, with 9 bases of the junction left unmatched. Germline CDR1 and CDR2: SGHRS and YFSETQ. The chain's CDR3 is CASSLAAAGGPSTDTQYF. The CDR3 DNA reads TGCGCCAGCAGCTTGGCCGCGGCGGGGGGTCCTAGCACAGATACGCAGTATTTT.

V is TRBV12-3 or TRBV12-4 and J is TRBJ2-5, with D tentatively TRBD1 (6 bases). The CDR3 is 12 residues long. The germline V and J ends were trimmed by 5 bases and 7 bases, with 11 bases remaining between them. This CDR3 is CASSGDMRTQYF. For the CDR3, the DNA is TGTGCCAGCAGTGGGGACATGCGGACCCAGTACTTC.

This chain uses TRBV6-5 with TRBJ2-1, with D possibly being TRBD2 (5 bases). Trimming took 4 bases from V and 7 from J, leaving 20 bases between them. CDR3 length equals 16 residues. The germline CDR1 and CDR2 sequences are MNHEY and SVGAGI. CDR3 sequence: CASSLNWQEDRNEQFF. For the CDR3, the DNA is TGTGCCAGCAGTTTGAATTGGCAGGAGGATAGGAATGAGCAGTTCTTC.

This clone was found once. This rearrangement joins TRBV9 to TRBJ1-3, with D unclear. The V end was cut by 1 base, the J end by 2 bases, with 10 bases between. Germline loops: CDR1 SGDLS, CDR2 YYNGEE. This CDR3 is 15 amino acids long. The CDR3 bases are TGTGCCAGCAGCGTAAGTGGAGGCACTGGAAACACCATATATTTT. It is translated as CASSVSGGTGNTIYF.

V is TRBV27 and J is TRBJ2-1, with a tentative D call TRBD2 (5 bases). Germline V gene sequence: CDR1 MNHEY, CDR2 SMNVEV (reference sequence). The CDR3 runs to 12 residues. Trimming took 5 bases from V and 12 from J, leaving 14 bases between them. Here the CDR3 reads CASSPRAAAQFF. DNA of the CDR3: TGTGCCAGCAGTCCCCGGGCAGCGGCGCAGTTCTTC.

The J gene is TRBJ1-1, the V gene TRBV19, with D unresolved. There are 13 residues in the CDR3. Trimming removed 3 bases from V and 2 bases from J, with 7 bases in between. Germline V gives CDR1 LNHDA, CDR2 SQIVND (reference sequence). The CDR3, as DNA: TGTGCCAGTAGTATTGGGCGAAACACTGAAGCTTTCTTT. As protein: CASSIGRNTEAFF. The variable domain in full, completed from reference TRBV19 and TRBJ1-1, reads DGGITQSPKYLFRKEGQNVTLSCEQNLNHDAMYWYRQDPGQGLRLIYYSQIVNDFQKGDIAEGYSVSREKKESFPLTVTSAQKNPTAFYLCASSIGRNTEAFFGQGTRLTVV.

J is TRBJ1-1 and V is TRBV12-5; 7 bases align to TRBD1. The CDR3 loop spans 14 amino acids. Looked up from germline, CDR1 is LGHNT and CDR2 is FRNRAP. The V and J ends lost 1 base and 8 bases, in that order; junction bases with no gene match: 7. The CDR3 here is CASGLGTGTAEAFF. In nucleotides, the CDR3 is TGTGCTAGTGGTTTGGGAACTGGGACAGCAGAAGCTTTCTTT.

The chain couples TRBV6-5 to TRBJ2-1; 9 bases agree with TRBD1. The J segment lost 4 bases and the V segment lost 6 bases, leaving 7 bases of the junction unmatched. Germline V gene sequence: CDR1 MNHEY, CDR2 SVGAGI. This CDR3 has 15 amino acids. The CDR3 loop reads CASSLQGAGYNEQFF. The CDR3 DNA is TGTGCCAGCAGCCTACAGGGGGCGGGTTACAATGAGCAGTTCTTC.

The V and J genes are TRBV4-1 and TRBJ2-1, with 9 bases lining up with TRBD2. Germline V gene lookup returns CDR1 MGHRA and CDR2 YSYEKL. This CDR3 is 21 amino acids long. Unmatched junction bases numbered 22, after V lost 3 bases and J lost 4 bases. The chain's CDR3 is CASSQVIGDYAGGPSYNEQFF. Written as DNA, the CDR3 is TGCGCCAGCAGCCAGGTGATTGGGGACTATGCGGGGGGGCCTTCGTACAATGAGCAGTTCTTC.

This sequence joins TRBV4-1 and TRBJ1-1; weak D call: TRBD1 (6 bases). Germline V gene sequence: CDR1 MGHRA, CDR2 YSYEKL. The CDR3 covers 13 residues. The V end lost 1 base, the J end lost 6 bases, and 9 bases lay between the germline ends. The CDR3 reads CASSQVGGAEAFF. The CDR3 bases are TGCGCCAGCAGCCAAGTAGGGGGGGCTGAAGCTTTCTTT.

The chain has TRBV5-1 and TRBJ2-5; D gene ambiguous. The CDR3 has 12 amino acids. Between the trimmed V and J ends, which lost 0 bases and 4 bases, there was a span of 4 bases. Germline values: CDR1 SGHRS, CDR2 YFSETQ. CDR3 residues: CASSLELETQYF. CDR3 DNA sequence: TGCGCCAGCAGCTTGGAATTAGAGACCCAGTACTTC. Combining the CDR3 with reference TRBV5-1 and TRBJ2-5 gives the whole variable domain KAGVTQTPRYLIKTRGQQVTLSCSPISGHRSVSWYQQTPGQGLQFLFEYFSETQRNKGNFPGRFSGRQFSNSRSEMNVSTLELGDSALYLCASSLELETQYFGPGTRLLVL.

The chain is built from TRBV5-6 and TRBJ2-7; no clear D gene. Germline lookup yields CDR1 SGHDT and CDR2 YYEEEE. The germline V and J ends were trimmed by 4 bases and 3 bases, with 11 bases remaining between them. This CDR3 contains 13 residues. This chain's CDR3 is CASSRGRYYEQYF. As DNA, the CDR3 is TGTGCCAGCAGCCGAGGACGTTACTACGAGCAGTACTTC.

The chain uses TRBV28 and TRBJ2-7, with 9 bases fitting TRBD2. The length of the CDR3 is 18 residues. Germline V gives CDR1 MDHEN, CDR2 SYDVKM. The J segment lost 0 bases and the V segment lost 2 bases, leaving 11 bases of the junction unmatched. Here the CDR3 reads CASSLGMGLADSSYEQYF. CDR3 sequence (DNA): TGTGCCAGCAGTTTAGGGATGGGACTAGCTGATAGCTCCTACGAGCAGTACTTC.

This rearrangement joins TRBV2 to TRBJ2-7, with TRBD2 as a possible D gene (6 bases). The germline V gene encodes CDR1 SNHLY and CDR2 FYNNEI. CDR3 length equals 13 residues. V gave up 5 bases and J gave up 3 bases, with 11 bases separating them. The CDR3 bases are TGTGCCAGCAGTTTATGGAGGGGCTACGAGCAGTACTTC. Translated: CASSLWRGYEQYF.

The genes are TRBV19 and TRBJ2-1; a weak D match, TRBD1 (6 bases). Trimming removed 2 bases at V and 0 bases at J, with 8 bases between. Germline V gene sequence: CDR1 LNHDA, CDR2 SQIVND (reference sequence). This CDR3 contains 15 residues. CDR3 coding DNA: TGTGCCAGTAGTATACAGGACAGCTCCTACAATGAGCAGTTCTTC. It codes for CASSIQDSSYNEQFF.

The genes are TRBV5-6 and TRBJ1-1; D is uncertain. The V end lost 3 bases, the J end lost 1 base, and 10 bases lay between the germline ends. This CDR3 comprises 14 residues. Germline V gene data show CDR1 as SGHDT and CDR2 as YYEEEE. CDR3 nucleotide sequence: TGTGCCAGCAGCTCCGGGGTACCGAACACTGAAGCTTTCTTT. It yields the protein CASSSGVPNTEAFF. The whole variable domain, remainder taken from reference TRBV5-6 and TRBJ1-1, is DAGVTQSPTHLIKTRGQQVTLRCSPKSGHDTVSWYQQALGQGPQFIFQYYEEEERQRGNFPDRFSGHQFPNYSSELNVNALLLGDSALYLCASSSGVPNTEAFFGQGTRLTVV.

The chain uses TRBV6-1 and TRBJ2-7; 8 nucleotides agree with TRBD1. The CDR3 consists of 14 residues. The germline V gene has CDR1 MNHNS and CDR2 SASEGT. V dropped 1 base and J dropped 1; count of bases not matched to a gene: 0. The CDR3 nucleotides read TGTGCCAGCAGTGAAGGGACAGGGTCCTACGAGCAGTACTTC. Amino acid sequence: CASSEGTGSYEQYF.

This clone came up once. The chain is built from TRBV5-6 and TRBJ2-2, with D unresolved. CDR3 length: 13 residues. V shed 0 bases and J shed 5 bases, with 5 bases lying between them. Germline-derived CDR1 and CDR2 are SGHDT and YYEEEE. The CDR3 sequence is CASSLAATGELFF. The CDR3 DNA sequence: TGTGCCAGCAGCTTGGCAGCTACCGGGGAGCTGTTTTTT.

DNA of the CDR3: TGCGCCAGCAGCCAACTGACTAGCGGGAGGGCCGCAGATACGCAGTATTTT. Translating it yields CASSQLTSGRAADTQYF. This rearrangement joins TRBV4-1 to TRBJ2-3; 14 bases map to TRBD2. CDR1 is MGHRA and CDR2 is YSYEKL in the germline V gene. V shed 2 bases and J 4 bases; nucleotides not matched to a gene: 5. The CDR3 has 17 amino acids.